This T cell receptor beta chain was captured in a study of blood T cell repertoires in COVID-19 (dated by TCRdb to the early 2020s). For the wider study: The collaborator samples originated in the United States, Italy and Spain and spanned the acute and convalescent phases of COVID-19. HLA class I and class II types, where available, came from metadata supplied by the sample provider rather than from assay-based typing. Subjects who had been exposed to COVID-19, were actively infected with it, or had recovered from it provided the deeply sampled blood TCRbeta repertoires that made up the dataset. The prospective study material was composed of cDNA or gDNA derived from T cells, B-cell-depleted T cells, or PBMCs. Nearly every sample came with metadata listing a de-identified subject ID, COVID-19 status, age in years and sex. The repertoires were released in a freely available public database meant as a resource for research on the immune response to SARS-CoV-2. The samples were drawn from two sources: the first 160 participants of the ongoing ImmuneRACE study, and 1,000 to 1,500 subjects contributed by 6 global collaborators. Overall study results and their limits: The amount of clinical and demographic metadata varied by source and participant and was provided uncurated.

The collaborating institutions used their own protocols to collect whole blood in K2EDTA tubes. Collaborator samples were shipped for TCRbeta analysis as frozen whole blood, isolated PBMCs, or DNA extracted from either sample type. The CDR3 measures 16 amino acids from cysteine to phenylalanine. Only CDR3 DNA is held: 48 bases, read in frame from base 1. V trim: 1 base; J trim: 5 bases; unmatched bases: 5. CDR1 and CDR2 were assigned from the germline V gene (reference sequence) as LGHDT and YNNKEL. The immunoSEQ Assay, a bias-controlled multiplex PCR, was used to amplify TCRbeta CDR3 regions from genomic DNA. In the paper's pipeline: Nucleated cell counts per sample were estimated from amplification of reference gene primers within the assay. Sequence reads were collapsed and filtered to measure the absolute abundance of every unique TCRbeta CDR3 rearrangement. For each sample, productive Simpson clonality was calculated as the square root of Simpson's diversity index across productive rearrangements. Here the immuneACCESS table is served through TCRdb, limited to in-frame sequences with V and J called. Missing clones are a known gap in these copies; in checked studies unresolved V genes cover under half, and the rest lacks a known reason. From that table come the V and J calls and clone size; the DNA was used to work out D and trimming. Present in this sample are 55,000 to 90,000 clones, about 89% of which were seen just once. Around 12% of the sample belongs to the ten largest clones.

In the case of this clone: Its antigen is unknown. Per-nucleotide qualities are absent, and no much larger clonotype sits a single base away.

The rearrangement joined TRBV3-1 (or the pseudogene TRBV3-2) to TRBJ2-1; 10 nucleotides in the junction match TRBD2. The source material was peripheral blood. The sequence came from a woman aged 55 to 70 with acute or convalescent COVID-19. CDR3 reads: CASSQGLAGADNEQFF. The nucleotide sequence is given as TGTGCCAGCAGCCAAGGGCTAGCGGGGGCCGACAATGAGCAGTTCTTC.